These 27 T cell receptor beta chains were all obtained from the same sample, sequenced in a study of T cell changes during pregnancy in multiple sclerosis. Sequencing was performed with immunoSEQ multiplex PCR; in TCRdb, only in-frame clones are kept and a portion is missing. The sample holds roughly 99,000 clones, 85% to 95% seen once. The sample in question was peripheral blood, obtained in the third trimester of pregnancy. All receptors come from a female donor in good health, enrolled as a control in a pregnancy study.

The chain combines TRBV30 with TRBJ2-5; TRBD2 might be the D (5 bases). The DNA matches TRBJ2-7 better at its end, which makes the J call doubtful. The germline CDR1 and CDR2 sequences are GTSNPN and SVGIG (reference sequence). This CDR3 comprises 17 residues. The CDR3 DNA reads as TGTGCCTGGAGTAAGCCCCCAAGGTTGAGTAGGACTTACGAGCAGTACTTC. Translating it yields CAWSKPPRLSRTYEQYF.

The chain carries TRBV2 and TRBJ2-3, with D perhaps matching TRBD1 (5 bases). V lost 0 bases and J lost 0, with 10 bases in between. The CDR3 extends over 16 amino acids. Germline loops: CDR1 SNHLY, CDR2 FYNNEI. The CDR3, as DNA: TGTGCCAGCAGTGAAGCCCCAGACAGAAGCACAGATACGCAGTATTTT. Encoded protein: CASSEAPDRSTDTQYF.

The rearrangement joins TRBV25-1 to TRBJ1-2; D possibly corresponds to TRBD1 (5 bases). Germline assignment: CDR1 MGHDK and CDR2 SYGVNS. V was pared by 4 bases and J by 3 bases, with 9 bases between. This CDR3 region has 13 residues. The CDR3 is CASSGGRHYGYTF. DNA for the CDR3: TGTGCCAGCAGTGGGGGGAGGCACTATGGCTACACCTTC.

The chain is built from TRBV5-1 and TRBJ2-3; TRBD1 agrees at 10 bases. V lost 2 bases to trimming and J lost 1 base; unmatched junction nucleotides: 1. Germline V CDR1 and CDR2: SGHRS, YFSETQ. The CDR3 is 15 amino acids. The DNA of the CDR3 is TGCGCCAGCAGCTTCGGGACAGGGGGCACAGATACGCAGTATTTT. It codes for CASSFGTGGTDTQYF.

The V and J genes are TRBV7-2 and TRBJ1-6; 7 bases map to TRBD1. Unmatched junction bases numbered 8, after V lost 4 bases and J lost 5 bases. Germline CDR1 and CDR2: SGHTA and FQGNSA. The CDR3 loop spans 16 amino acids. CDR3 loop: CASSSAGDRNNSPLHF. DNA of the CDR3: TGTGCCAGCAGCTCCGCCGGGGACAGAAATAATTCACCCCTCCACTTT.

The genes are TRBV6-5 and TRBJ1-1, with TRBD1 identical over 8 bases. V gave up 6 bases and J gave up 5 bases; unmatched junction bases: 8. The CDR3 sequence is 14 residues long. The V gene's germline CDR1 is MNHEY and CDR2 SVGAGI. CDR3 protein: CASSPDRAATEAFF. The CDR3 DNA is TGTGCCAGCAGCCCGGACAGGGCTGCGACTGAAGCTTTCTTT.

This chain links TRBV7-2 with TRBJ2-7; no reliable D call. The V gene lost 2 bases and the J gene lost 0 bases, with 8 bases spanning the gap. Germline V CDR1 and CDR2: SGHTA, FQGNSA. The CDR3 spans 14 residues. CDR3 amino acids: CASSLTTPSYEQYF. CDR3 bases: TGTGCCAGCAGCTTAACAACACCCTCCTACGAGCAGTACTTC.

The chain joins TRBV12-5 to TRBJ2-4; 7 bases agree with TRBD2. The CDR3 contains 13 residues. J gave up 7 bases and V 6 bases, and 6 bases lay outside the gene matches. Germline V gene lookup returns CDR1 LGHNT and CDR2 FRNRAP. The CDR3 spells CASGGRAANIQYF. The CDR3 region has the DNA TGTGCTAGTGGGGGGAGGGCAGCCAACATTCAGTACTTC.

This chain connects TRBV4-3 to TRBJ2-1, with D unclear. The CDR3 length is 15 residues. Germline CDR1 LGHNA, CDR2 YSLEER. V was cut by 1 base and J by 4 bases, with 11 bases left in between. The CDR3 loop reads CASSQVGVRYNEQFF. CDR3 DNA: TGCGCCAGCAGCCAAGTAGGAGTAAGGTACAATGAGCAGTTCTTC.

The CDR3 spells CASSIDRSNTEAFF. CDR3 DNA sequence: TGTGCCAGTAGTATCGACAGGTCGAACACTGAAGCTTTCTTT. The genes are TRBV19 and TRBJ1-1, with a weak D call TRBD1 (6 bases). Looked up from germline, CDR1 is LNHDA and CDR2 is SQIVND (reference sequence). The V end was cut by 3 bases, the J end by 1 base, with 9 bases between. CDR3 size: 14 residues. Supplemented by reference TRBV19 and TRBJ1-1, the full variable domain reads DGGITQSPKYLFRKEGQNVTLSCEQNLNHDAMYWYRQDPGQGLRLIYYSQIVNDFQKGDIAEGYSVSREKKESFPLTVTSAQKNPTAFYLCASSIDRSNTEAFFGQGTRLTVV.

This chain uses TRBV4-3 with TRBJ1-5, with D perhaps matching TRBD1 (5 bases). Germline CDR1 is LGHNA and CDR2 is YSLEER. This CDR3 has 14 amino acids. Between the trimmed V and J ends, which lost 1 base and 4 bases, there was a span of 8 bases. CDR3 sequence: CASSQGGENQPQHF. DNA of the CDR3: TGCGCCAGCAGCCAAGGGGGGGAAAATCAGCCCCAGCATTTT.

This clone was detected once. The chain has TRBV20-1 and TRBJ2-1, with 7 bases that match TRBD2. Germline V gene data show CDR1 as DFQATT and CDR2 as SNEGSKA (reference sequence). V lost 6 bases to trimming and J lost 7 bases; unmatched junction nucleotides: 3. This CDR3 contains 11 residues. The CDR3: CSASGGNEQFF. CDR3 coding DNA: TGCAGTGCGTCGGGGGGAAATGAGCAGTTCTTC.

This chain links TRBV9 with TRBJ2-3, with 12 bases aligning to TRBD2. Germline-derived CDR1 and CDR2 are SGDLS and YYNGEE. CDR3 length: 18 amino acids. V shed 0 bases and J 2 bases; nucleotides not matched to a gene: 7. Written as DNA, the CDR3 is TGTGCCAGCAGCGTAGCTGATGCTAGCGGGGGGGTCACAGATACGCAGTATTTT. Residues: CASSVADASGGVTDTQYF.

The genes are TRBV12-5 and TRBJ1-3; D gene uncertain. The CDR3 length is 15 residues. V was clipped by 4 bases and J by 4 bases, with 14 bases between them. CDR1 LGHNT and CDR2 FRNRAP come from the germline V gene. DNA of the CDR3: TGTGCTAGTGGTTCCCCGAAAGCGGGGGGAAACACCATATATTTT. Amino acid sequence: CASGSPKAGGNTIYF.

This chain links TRBV6-1 with TRBJ2-7, with no clear D. Germline CDR1 MNHNS, CDR2 SASEGT. CDR3 size: 12 residues. Trimming shortened V by 3 bases and J by 7 bases, and 10 bases separated the two germline ends. CDR3 amino acids: CASSESGWEQYF. Written as DNA, the CDR3 is TGTGCCAGCAGTGAGTCTGGCTGGGAGCAGTACTTC.

The chain is built from TRBV5-6 and TRBJ2-2; D is undetermined. Between the trimmed V and J ends, which lost 0 bases and 7 bases, there was a span of 4 bases. The germline V gene encodes CDR1 SGHDT and CDR2 YYEEEE. The CDR3 runs to 12 residues. The DNA of the CDR3 is TGTGCCAGCAGCTTGGTCCGCGGGGAGCTGTTTTTT. It is translated as CASSLVRGELFF. Full variable domain (outside the CDR3, taken from reference TRBV5-6 and TRBJ2-2): DAGVTQSPTHLIKTRGQQVTLRCSPKSGHDTVSWYQQALGQGPQFIFQYYEEEERQRGNFPDRFSGHQFPNYSSELNVNALLLGDSALYLCASSLVRGELFFGEGSRLTVL.

Here the CDR3 DNA reads TGCGCCAGCAGCCAAGCGGGGGTTTACAATGAGCAGTTCTTC. This codes for CASSQAGVYNEQFF. The chain couples TRBV4-3 to TRBJ2-1, with a weak D call TRBD2 (6 bases). Germline V gene sequence: CDR1 LGHNA, CDR2 YSLEER. This CDR3 spans 14 amino acids. Trimming stripped 1 base from V and 4 bases from J, with 8 bases between.

A few counts support this clone. The chain is built from TRBV4-3 and TRBJ1-2; D is unclear. Germline V CDR1 and CDR2: LGHNA, YSLEER. The CDR3 extends over 13 amino acids. V was cut by 0 bases and J by 8 bases, with 10 bases left in between. CDR3: CASSQDIGRGYTF. Here the CDR3 DNA reads TGCGCCAGCAGCCAAGATATCGGTCGCGGCTACACCTTC.

Comments on this clone: At the DNA level, this CDR3 is encoded by other sequences in the same sample as well. J is TRBJ2-7 and V is TRBV5-1; 9 bases are a match to TRBD1. The junction had 8 bases not matched to a gene; V was cut back by 0 bases and J by 7 bases. CDR1 is SGHRS and CDR2 is YFSETQ in the germline V gene. This CDR3 region has 15 residues. CDR3 protein: CASSLGRTGAEEQYF. CDR3 bases: TGCGCCAGCAGCTTGGGCCGGACAGGGGCGGAGGAGCAGTACTTC.

This clone was counted only a few times. This chain joins TRBV6-1 and TRBJ1-4; 7 nucleotides match TRBD1. Germline CDR1 is MNHNS and CDR2 is SASEGT. The CDR3 contains 11 residues. V shed 8 bases and J 8 bases; nucleotides not matched to a gene: 2. The CDR3 sequence is CASLRGEKLFF. The CDR3 DNA reads as TGTGCCAGCCTCAGGGGGGAAAAACTGTTTTTT.

The V gene is TRBV25-1, the J gene TRBJ2-2; possibly TRBD1 for D (6 bases). Germline loops: CDR1 MGHDK, CDR2 SYGVNS. This CDR3 comprises 16 residues. With 7 bases removed from V and 7 bases from J, the gap between germline ends came to 22 bases. CDR3 DNA: TGTGCCAGCAAATCCTCCGGGACACCTTATGGCGGGGAGCTGTTTTTT. Residues: CASKSSGTPYGGELFF.

The CDR3 nucleotides are TGTGCCAGCAGTTCCCAAAACCTACCAAGCTCTGGGGCCAACGTCCTGACTTTC. Its protein is CASSSQNLPSSGANVLTF. The chain couples TRBV27 to TRBJ2-6, with unresolved D. The CDR3 consists of 18 residues. V shed 4 bases and J shed 0 bases, with 16 bases lying between them. CDR1 MNHEY and CDR2 SMNVEV come from the germline V gene (reference sequence).

The V and J genes are TRBV11-1 and TRBJ2-7; D gene uncertain. The CDR3 is 13 residues long. Looked up from germline, CDR1 is SGHAT and CDR2 is FQDESV (reference sequence). Trimming removed 1 base at V and 6 bases at J, with 10 bases between. The CDR3 DNA follows: TGTGCCAGCAGCTTAGTTATGGCGGCCGAGCAGTACTTC. Protein sequence: CASSLVMAAEQYF.

The chain carries TRBV2 and TRBJ1-4, with TRBD1 as a possible D gene (5 bases). Germline CDR1 reads SNHLY; CDR2 reads FYNNEI. This CDR3 contains 20 residues. Trimming took off 0 bases at V and 0 bases at J, with 20 bases between the two ends. CDR3 in DNA: TGTGCCAGCAGTGAAGCCCTGGGGGGGACGGATTATGCAACTAATGAAAAACTGTTTTTT. The encoded protein is CASSEALGGTDYATNEKLFF.

V gene TRBV2 combines with J gene TRBJ1-4; TRBD1 matches 7 bases. The CDR3 spans 12 residues. With 7 bases clipped from V and 8 bases from J, the junction kept 4 bases outside the gene matches. CDR1 is SNHLY, CDR2 FYNNEI, per germline. CDR3 DNA sequence: TGTGCCAGCAAGACAGGGTACGAAAAACTGTTTTTT. Protein sequence: CASKTGYEKLFF.

This clone occurred once. The gene calls are TRBV5-1 and TRBJ1-3; 10 positions match TRBD1. In germline, CDR1 is SGHRS, CDR2 YFSETQ. The CDR3 is 15 amino acids. J lost 3 bases, V lost 4 bases, and 4 bases had no gene match. CDR3 protein: CASSPGQGFGNTIYF. For the CDR3, the DNA is TGCGCCAGCAGCCCGGGACAGGGGTTTGGAAACACCATATATTTT.

The V and J genes are TRBV19 and TRBJ1-2; TRBD1 aligns across 9 bases. CDR3 size: 14 residues. V dropped 5 bases and J dropped 7; count of bases not matched to a gene: 8. Germline lookup yields CDR1 LNHDA and CDR2 SQIVND (reference sequence). The DNA for the CDR3 is TGTGCCAGTAGTCCCTGGACAGGGGCAGGTGGCTACACCTTC. This sequence encodes CASSPWTGAGGYTF.